The rows below give T cell receptor beta chains drawn from one sample of a study of T cell responses to AZD1222 COVID-19 vaccine. Repertoires were generated with immunoSEQ multiplex PCR, while TCRdb's copy carries only in-frame clones and drops some. Among about 94,000 clones, around 85% were seen once, and the ten largest hold more than 3.5%. The sequenced sample was peripheral blood, obtained 28 days after the second AZD1222 dose. The origin of the receptors is an adult who received the AZD1222 COVID-19 vaccine. Each CDR3 is given with its conserved first and last residue. The D gene is left open where the match is weak. Rows may omit the clone size; those that give it use once, few, many or a size class.

D,V,size,J,CDR3,DNA
NA,TRBV27,NA,TRBJ2-7,CASSSGGSYEQYF,TGTGCCAGCAGTTCCGGGGGCTCCTACGAGCAGTACTTC
NA,TRBV6-5,NA,TRBJ2-3,CASSAAATSTDTQYF,TGTGCCAGCAGCGCGGCGGCAACCAGCACAGATACGCAGTATTTT
NA,TRBV9,few,TRBJ1-1,CASNQGQRNTEAFF,TGTGCCAGCAACCAAGGACAGAGGAACACTGAAGCTTTCTTT
NA,TRBV7-9,NA,TRBJ2-3,CASSSPAKGDTQYF,TGTGCCAGCAGCTCCCCCGCGAAGGGCGATACGCAGTATTTT
TRBD1,TRBV27,NA,TRBJ1-2,CASSQTGDGYTF,TGTGCCAGCAGCCAAACAGGGGATGGCTACACCTTC
TRBD2,TRBV9,few,TRBJ2-1,CASTSGSRDNEQFF,TGTGCCAGCACTAGCGGTAGCAGGGATAATGAGCAGTTCTTC
NA,TRBV12-3/TRBV12-4,NA,TRBJ1-2,CASSLYGYGYTF,TGTGCCAGCAGTTTATATGGGTATGGCTACACCTTC
TRBD1,TRBV10-2,NA,TRBJ1-1,CASTRQGNPNTEAFF,TGCGCCAGCACCCGACAGGGAAACCCTAACACTGAAGCTTTCTTT
NA,TRBV11-2,NA,TRBJ1-3,CASSRGRGGNGNTIYF,TGTGCCAGCAGCAGAGGGCGGGGGGGGAACGGAAACACCATATATTTT
NA,TRBV2,NA,TRBJ2-2,CASSAVPISGELFF,TGTGCCAGCAGTGCGGTCCCAATTTCCGGGGAGCTGTTTTTT
NA,TRBV4-2,few,TRBJ2-5,CASSQAGGPQETQYF,TGTGCCAGCAGCCAAGCGGGGGGCCCTCAAGAGACCCAGTACTTC
NA,TRBV5-4,NA,TRBJ2-3,CASSLDYRTDTQYF,TGTGCCAGCAGCTTGGACTACCGCACAGATACGCAGTATTTT
NA,TRBV5-6,NA,TRBJ2-3,CASSLSGQGSTDTQYF,TGTGCCAGCAGCTTGTCGGGGCAGGGGAGCACAGATACGCAGTATTTT
NA,TRBV9,NA,TRBJ2-3,CASSVGGAADTQYF,TGTGCCAGCAGCGTAGGGGGGGCGGCGGATACGCAGTATTTT
NA,TRBV7-2,NA,TRBJ2-4,CASSSPPGMHIQYF,TGTGCCAGCAGCTCTCCCCCGGGGATGCACATTCAGTACTTC
TRBD1,TRBV7-2,NA,TRBJ1-1,CASSARQGARGTEAFF,TGTGCCAGCAGCGCGAGACAGGGGGCGCGCGGCACTGAAGCTTTCTTT
TRBD1,TRBV4-2,once,TRBJ2-1,CASSQGQGVDEQFF,TGTGCCAGCAGCCAGGGACAGGGGGTCGATGAGCAGTTCTTC
NA,TRBV19,NA,TRBJ1-5,CASSIQAVRNQPQHF,TGTGCCAGTAGTATTCAGGCCGTTAGGAATCAGCCCCAGCATTTT
NA,TRBV18,NA,TRBJ2-6,CASSPTVSGANVLTF,TGTGCCAGCTCACCGACTGTATCTGGGGCCAACGTCCTGACTTTC
NA,TRBV3-1/TRBV3-2,NA,TRBJ2-7,CASSQDGLLPSYEQYF,TGTGCCAGCAGCCAAGATGGGTTGCTTCCGTCCTACGAGCAGTACTTC
TRBD2,TRBV30,NA,TRBJ2-3,CAWSVKVLAGRTDTQYF,TGTGCCTGGAGTGTTAAGGTGCTAGCGGGGAGGACAGATACGCAGTATTTT
TRBD2,TRBV4-1,NA,TRBJ2-1,CASSQVGLAGGGEQFF,TGCGCCAGCAGCCAAGTAGGACTAGCGGGAGGGGGTGAGCAGTTCTTC
NA,TRBV10-3,NA,TRBJ1-1,CAISESGWNTEAFF,TGTGCCATCAGTGAGTCAGGGTGGAACACTGAAGCTTTCTTT
TRBD1,TRBV7-2,NA,TRBJ1-6,CASSPTRDRGSPLHF,TGTGCCAGCAGCCCGACCCGGGACAGGGGATCACCCCTCCACTTT
NA,TRBV28,NA,TRBJ1-5,CASSFEGLRQPQHF,TGTGCCAGCAGTTTTGAGGGATTGCGGCAGCCCCAGCATTTT
NA,TRBV5-4,NA,TRBJ1-1,CASSLVQGIGTEAFF,TGTGCCAGCAGCTTGGTGCAGGGGATAGGGACTGAAGCTTTCTTT
NA,TRBV4-3,NA,TRBJ2-1,CASSQERPYNEQFF,TGCGCCAGCAGCCAGGAGCGTCCCTACAATGAGCAGTTCTTC
NA,TRBV27,NA,TRBJ1-2,CASRTGKGGYTF,TGTGCCAGCAGGACGGGGAAGGGGGGCTACACCTTC